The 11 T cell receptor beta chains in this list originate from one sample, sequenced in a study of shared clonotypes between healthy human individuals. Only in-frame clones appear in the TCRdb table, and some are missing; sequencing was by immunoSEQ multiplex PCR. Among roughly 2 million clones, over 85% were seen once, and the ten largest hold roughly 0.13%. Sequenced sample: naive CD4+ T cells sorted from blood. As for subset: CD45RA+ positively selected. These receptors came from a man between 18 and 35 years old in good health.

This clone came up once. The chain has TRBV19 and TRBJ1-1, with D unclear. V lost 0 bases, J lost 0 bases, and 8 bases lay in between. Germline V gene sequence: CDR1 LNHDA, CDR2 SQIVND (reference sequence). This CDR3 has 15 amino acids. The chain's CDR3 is CASSIEGRLNTEAFF. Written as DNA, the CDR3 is TGTGCCAGTAGTATAGAGGGCAGGTTGAACACTGAAGCTTTCTTT.

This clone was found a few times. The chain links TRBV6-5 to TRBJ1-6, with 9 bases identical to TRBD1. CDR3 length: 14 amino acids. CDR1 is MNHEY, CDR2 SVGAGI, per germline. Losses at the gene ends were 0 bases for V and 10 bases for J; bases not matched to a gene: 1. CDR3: CASSYSTGGSPLHF. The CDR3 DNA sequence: TGTGCCAGCAGTTACTCGACAGGGGGATCACCCCTCCACTTT.

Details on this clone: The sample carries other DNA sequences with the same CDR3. The CDR3: CASSSSETQYF. CDR3 bases: TGTGCCAGCAGCTCGAGTGAGACCCAGTACTTC. The chain combines TRBV5-4 with TRBJ2-5; D is unresolved. CDR1 is SGHNT and CDR2 is YYREEE in the germline V gene (reference sequence). The CDR3 is made up of 11 amino acids. Trimming shortened V by 3 bases and J by 5 bases, and 5 bases separated the two germline ends.

The CDR3 nucleotides are TGCGCCAGCAGCTTGGGGACAGGGATCGGCAATCAGCCCCAGCATTTT. Residues: CASSLGTGIGNQPQHF. The J gene is TRBJ1-5, the V gene TRBV5-1; 8 bases map to TRBD1. Unmatched junction bases numbered 4, after V lost 0 bases and J lost 2 bases. The germline CDR1 and CDR2 sequences are SGHRS and YFSETQ. The CDR3 has 16 residues. The entire variable domain, with the rest obtained from reference TRBV5-1 and TRBJ1-5, is as follows: KAGVTQTPRYLIKTRGQQVTLSCSPISGHRSVSWYQQTPGQGLQFLFEYFSETQRNKGNFPGRFSGRQFSNSRSEMNVSTLELGDSALYLCASSLGTGIGNQPQHFGDGTRLSIL.

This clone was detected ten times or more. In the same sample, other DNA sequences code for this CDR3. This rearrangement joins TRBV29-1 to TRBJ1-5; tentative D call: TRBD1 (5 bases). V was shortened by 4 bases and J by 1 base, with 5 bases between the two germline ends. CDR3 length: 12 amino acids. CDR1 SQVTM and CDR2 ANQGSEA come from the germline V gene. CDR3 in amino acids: CSVAGSNQPQHF. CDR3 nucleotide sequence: TGCAGCGTTGCAGGGAGCAATCAGCCCCAGCATTTT.

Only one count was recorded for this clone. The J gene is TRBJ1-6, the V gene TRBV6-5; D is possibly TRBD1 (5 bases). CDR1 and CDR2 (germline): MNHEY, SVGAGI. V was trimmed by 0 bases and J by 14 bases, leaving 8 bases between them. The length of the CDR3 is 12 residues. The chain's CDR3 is CASSYSRDALHF. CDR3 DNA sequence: TGTGCCAGCAGTTACTCCAGGGATGCCCTCCACTTT.

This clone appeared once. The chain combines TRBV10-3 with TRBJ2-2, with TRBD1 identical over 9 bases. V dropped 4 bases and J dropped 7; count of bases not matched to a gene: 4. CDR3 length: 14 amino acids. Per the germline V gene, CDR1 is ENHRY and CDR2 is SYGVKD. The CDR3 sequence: CAISADRGFGELFF. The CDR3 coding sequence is TGTGCCATCAGTGCCGACAGGGGGTTCGGGGAGCTGTTTTTT.

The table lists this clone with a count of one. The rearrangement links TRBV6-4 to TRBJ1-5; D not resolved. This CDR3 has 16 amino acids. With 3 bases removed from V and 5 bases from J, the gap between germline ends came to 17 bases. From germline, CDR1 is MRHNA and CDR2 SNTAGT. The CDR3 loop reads CASSEGQSITDQPQHF. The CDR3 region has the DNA TGTGCCAGCAGTGAAGGGCAGAGCATCACGGATCAGCCCCAGCATTTT.

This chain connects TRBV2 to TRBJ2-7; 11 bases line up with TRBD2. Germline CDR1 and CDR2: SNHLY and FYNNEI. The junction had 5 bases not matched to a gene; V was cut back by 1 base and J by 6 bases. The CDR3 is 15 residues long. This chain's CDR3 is CASSEGSGGAGEQYF. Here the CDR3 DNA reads TGTGCCAGCAGTGAAGGTAGCGGGGGGGCCGGCGAGCAGTACTTC. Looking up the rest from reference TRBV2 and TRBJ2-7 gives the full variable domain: EPEVTQTPSHQVTQMGQEVILRCVPISNHLYFYWYRQILGQKVEFLVSFYNNEISEKSEIFDDQFSVERPDGSNFTLKIRSTKLEDSAMYFCASSEGSGGAGEQYFGPGTRLTVT.

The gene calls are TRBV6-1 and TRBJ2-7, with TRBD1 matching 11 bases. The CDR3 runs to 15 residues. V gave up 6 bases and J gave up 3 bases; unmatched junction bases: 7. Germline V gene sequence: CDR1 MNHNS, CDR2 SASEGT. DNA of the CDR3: TGTGCCAGCAGGGACCCGGGACAGGGGGACTACGAGCAGTACTTC. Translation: CASRDPGQGDYEQYF.

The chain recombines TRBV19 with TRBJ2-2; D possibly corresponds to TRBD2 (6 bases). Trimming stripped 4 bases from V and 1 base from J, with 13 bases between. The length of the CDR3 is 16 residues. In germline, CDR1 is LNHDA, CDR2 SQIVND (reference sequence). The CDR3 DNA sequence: TGTGCCAGTAGTACCCTCGGGAGCAGGAACACCGGGGAGCTGTTTTTT. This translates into CASSTLGSRNTGELFF.